The source of this TCR beta chain is a study of OX40 agonist ivuxolimab in advanced cancers. The CDR3 totals 15 residues. Trimming pared 4 bases from V and 0 bases from J, leaving 12 bases between. Germline CDR1 MNHNS, CDR2 SASEGT. Study-wide points: What antigens the expanded peripheral T cells recognized was never established.

Notes on this clone: Its cognate antigen is unknown.

Libraries were prepared by immunoSEQ multiplex PCR; TCRdb keeps only in-frame clonotypes and omits some of them. Here the sample spans under 150,000 clones, 90% being singletons. The source was CD4+ or CD8+ T cells sorted from blood, collected in a trial of the OX40 agonist ivuxolimab. The receptor was isolated from an adult with an advanced solid tumor such as melanoma, head and neck, liver or kidney cancer. The genes are TRBV6-1 and TRBJ2-5, with D possibly TRBD2 on 5 matching bases. The CDR3 DNA reads as TGTGCCAGCAGTGGGTGGGTAGCGCACCAAGAGACCCAGTACTTC. Its translation is CASSGWVAHQETQYF.